This entry features one TCR beta chain sequence. Antigen: not known. Amplification used 60 Vbeta primers and 13 Jbeta primers. Only in-frame clones appear in the TCRdb table, and some are missing; sequencing was by immunoSEQ multiplex PCR. The data contain approximately 110,000 clones, roughly 80% of them seen just once; the ten biggest clones take up around 23%. This sample is drawn from a study of cytomegalovirus exposure and HLA in healthy donors. Findings of the study overall: The classifier was said to identify cytomegalovirus status with high specificity and sensitivity.

Trimming stripped 1 base from V and 8 bases from J, with 11 bases between. CDR1 is KGHSH, CDR2 LQKENI, per germline. The CDR3 contains 13 residues. The sequence was collected from a man aged 30-40 years in good health and CMV-seropositive. This chain connects TRBV18 to TRBJ1-2; D ambiguous. The sequencing input was PBMCs. CDR3 sequence reads: CASSPRNREGYTF. The CDR3 DNA sequence: TGTGCCAGCTCACCACGGAATCGGGAGGGCTACACCTTC.